This entry describes one T cell receptor beta chain. Its antigen is not known. The data derive from a study of identifying expanded T cells in peripheral blood. Study-wide results and limits: Variance in clone template counts between roughly 2-week samples significantly increased with total template count across all healthy donors. Differentially abundant clones: about 1.2 between replicates, 16.4 at roughly 15 days, approximately 18 at four.

Collection occurred without any documented infections or immune events in donors. The table came from immunoSEQ multiplex PCR; TCRdb's copy has only in-frame clones and leaves some out. This sample has 100,000 to 150,000 clones, with roughly 80% found just once. CDR3 size: 13 residues. Looked up from germline, CDR1 is SQVTM and CDR2 is ANQGSEA. V gene TRBV29-1 combines with J gene TRBJ2-7; TRBD1 matches at 9 bases. Sequenced sample: blood. This sequence was found in a person aged 18 to 69 in good health. CDR3: CNRQGGPTYEQYF. The CDR3 DNA reads as TGCAACAGACAGGGGGGCCCGACCTACGAGCAGTACTTC.